The 28 T cell receptor beta chains given below trace back to one sample, sequenced in a study of control samples from healthy donors and cancer patients. TCRdb's copy holds only in-frame clones and misses some; the assay was immunoSEQ multiplex PCR. The sample yields 200,000 or so clones, 90% to 95% seen once. Material: blood. The receptors here all came from a man between 45 and 60 years old in good health.

The chain joins TRBV28 to TRBJ1-5; D not certain. The CDR3 is made up of 15 amino acids. V lost 2 bases, J lost 2 bases, and 10 bases lay in between. CDR1 is MDHEN, CDR2 SYDVKM, per germline. For the CDR3, the DNA is TGTGCCAGCAGTTTAGGTTTTTTGGGCAATCAGCCCCAGCATTTT. This codes for CASSLGFLGNQPQHF.

The chain is built from TRBV28 and TRBJ2-4; no reliable D call. The CDR3 contains 14 residues. The germline gives CDR1 MDHEN, CDR2 SYDVKM. The V end was cut by 6 bases, the J end by 7 bases, with 16 bases between. CDR3 in DNA: TGTGCCAGCAGCCCTTCCCCTGAAGGCAACATTCAGTACTTC. Protein sequence: CASSPSPEGNIQYF.

The V gene is TRBV7-2, the J gene TRBJ2-7, with D possibly being TRBD1 or TRBD2 (5 bases each). Trimming shortened V by 1 base and J by 4 bases, and 26 bases separated the two germline ends. CDR1 is SGHTA, CDR2 FQGNSA, per germline. The CDR3 extends over 19 amino acids. The CDR3 DNA reads as TGTGCCAGCAGCTTAGGGCCCCTGGACCCACGACGAGGGGATTACGAGCAGTACTTC. Its protein is CASSLGPLDPRRGDYEQYF.

This chain links TRBV5-1 with TRBJ1-6; 8 bases match TRBD1. The CDR3 is 16 residues long. The V gene end was trimmed by 4 bases and the J gene end by 6 bases; junction bases not matched to a gene: 9. Germline values: CDR1 SGHRS, CDR2 YFSETQ. CDR3 in amino acids: CASSLPIGQGNSPLHF. The CDR3 bases are TGCGCCAGCAGCCTCCCTATAGGACAGGGTAATTCACCCCTCCACTTT.

The table lists this clone with a few counts. J is TRBJ1-1 and V is TRBV6-2 or TRBV6-3, with a possible D match to TRBD1 (6 bases). CDR1 MNHEY and CDR2 SVGEGT come from the germline V gene. The CDR3 sequence is 12 residues long. Trimming shortened V by 5 bases and J by 10 bases, and 14 bases separated the two germline ends. Here the CDR3 reads CASSIGTLGAFF. The CDR3 nucleotides read TGTGCCAGCAGTATAGGGACACTTGGAGCTTTCTTT.

This clone turned up a few times. The chain carries TRBV5-5 and TRBJ2-2; TRBD1 matches 10 bases. This CDR3 region has 16 residues. With V trimmed by 3 bases and J by 5 bases, 7 bases remained unmatched. Germline V gives CDR1 SGHKS, CDR2 YYEKEE (reference sequence). The CDR3 region has the DNA TGTGCCAGCAGCTGGGGGGACAGGGGATGGACCGGGGAGCTGTTTTTT. Translating gives CASSWGDRGWTGELFF.

This sequence joins TRBV3-1 (or the pseudogene TRBV3-2) and TRBJ1-1, with D perhaps TRBD1 (5 bases). The V end lost 4 bases, the J end lost 1 base, and 10 bases lay between the germline ends. CDR1 and CDR2 from the germline V gene are LGHDT and YNNKEL (reference sequence). This CDR3 has 14 amino acids. CDR3 bases: TGTGCCAGCAGCCCCCGGGACGGGAACACTGAAGCTTTCTTT. It yields the protein CASSPRDGNTEAFF.

V usage is TRBV5-1 and J usage is TRBJ2-2, with D unclear. V was shortened by 4 bases and J by 8 bases, with 18 bases between the two germline ends. The CDR3 extends over 15 amino acids. Germline loops: CDR1 SGHRS, CDR2 YFSETQ. This chain's CDR3 is CASSSTHTLFGELFF. Written as DNA, the CDR3 is TGCGCCAGCAGCAGCACACATACACTATTTGGGGAGCTGTTTTTT.

V is TRBV6-1 and J is TRBJ1-2, with D hard to call. V was cut by 1 base and J by 5 bases, with 11 bases left in between. Germline CDR1 and CDR2: MNHNS and SASEGT. The CDR3 loop spans 14 amino acids. CDR3 sequence: CASSEGSAQYGYTF. CDR3 bases: TGTGCCAGCAGTGAAGGATCGGCGCAGTATGGCTACACCTTC.

This clone was seen a single time. The chain employs TRBV11-3 and TRBJ2-5; D is ambiguous. Trimming stripped 1 base from V and 2 bases from J, with 2 bases between. In germline, CDR1 is SGHNT, CDR2 YENEEA. This CDR3 has 12 amino acids. The CDR3 protein is CASSLGQETQYF. The CDR3 DNA sequence: TGTGCCAGCAGCTTAGGACAAGAGACCCAGTACTTC.

The rearrangement uses TRBV2 and TRBJ1-1; D gene unclear. The CDR3 runs to 13 residues. V was shortened by 3 bases and J by 4 bases, with 9 bases between the two germline ends. Germline CDR1 is SNHLY and CDR2 is FYNNEI. For the CDR3, the DNA is TGTGCCAGCAGTGAGGGCCCGGGCACTGAAGCTTTCTTT. Translation: CASSEGPGTEAFF.

The genes are TRBV15 and TRBJ2-7; D might be TRBD1 (5 bases). Germline CDR1 reads LNHNV; CDR2 reads YYDKDF (reference sequence). The V end lost 4 bases, the J end lost 4 bases, and 11 bases lay between the germline ends. The CDR3 has 13 amino acids. The CDR3 reads CATSTGLSYEQYF. CDR3 DNA sequence: TGTGCCACCAGCACAGGGTTGTCTTACGAGCAGTACTTC.

V gene TRBV27 combines with J gene TRBJ2-7; 10 nucleotides align to TRBD2. Losses at the gene ends were 4 bases for V and 1 base for J; bases not matched to a gene: 4. The germline gives CDR1 MNHEY, CDR2 SMNVEV (reference sequence). The length of the CDR3 is 15 residues. The CDR3 nucleotides are TGTGCCAGCAGTTCGGGACTAGCGAGTTCCTACGAGCAGTACTTC. The encoded protein is CASSSGLASSYEQYF.

The V and J genes are TRBV18 and TRBJ1-1; a possible D gene is TRBD1 (6 bases). This CDR3 has 15 residues. V lost 4 bases, J lost 0 bases, and 12 bases lay in between. Germline assignment: CDR1 KGHSH and CDR2 LQKENI. The CDR3 spells CASSRPTGMNTEAFF. CDR3 in DNA: TGTGCCAGCTCACGGCCGACAGGAATGAACACTGAAGCTTTCTTT.

The chain has TRBV9 and TRBJ1-3, with D unclear. The CDR3 consists of 16 residues. V was trimmed by 0 bases and J by 0 bases, leaving 10 bases between them. Per germline, CDR1 SGDLS and CDR2 YYNGEE. CDR3 sequence (DNA): TGTGCCAGCAGCGTAGGTGGAGGCATCTCTGGAAACACCATATATTTT. Protein: CASSVGGGISGNTIYF. The whole variable domain, remainder taken from reference TRBV9 and TRBJ1-3, is DSGVTQTPKHLITATGQRVTLRCSPRSGDLSVYWYQQSLDQGLQFLIQYYNGEERAKGNILERFSAQQFPDLHSELNLSSLELGDSALYFCASSVGGGISGNTIYFGEGSWLTVV.

The J gene is TRBJ1-6, the V gene TRBV2, with TRBD1 as a possible D gene (6 bases). The CDR3 loop spans 15 amino acids. The germline V gene encodes CDR1 SNHLY and CDR2 FYNNEI. V lost 10 bases and J 4 bases, leaving 17 bases between the germline ends. Here the CDR3 reads CAIQLAGDYNSPLHF. DNA of the CDR3: TGTGCCATCCAGCTGGCAGGGGATTATAATTCACCCCTCCACTTT. The full variable domain, completed using reference TRBV2 and TRBJ1-6, is EPEVTQTPSHQVTQMGQEVILRCVPISNHLYFYWYRQILGQKVEFLVSFYNNEISEKSEIFDDQFSVERPDGSNFTLKIRSTKLEDSAMYFCAIQLAGDYNSPLHFGNGTRLTVT.

V usage is TRBV7-2 and J usage is TRBJ1-5; D remains unclear. Germline V gives CDR1 SGHTA, CDR2 FQGNSA. This CDR3 contains 13 residues. V lost 5 bases, J lost 2 bases, and 7 bases lay in between. The CDR3 bases are TGTGCCAGCAGCGCGGACGGCAATCAGCCCCAGCATTTT. This encodes CASSADGNQPQHF.

This chain connects TRBV5-1 to TRBJ1-2; tentatively, D is TRBD1 (5 bases). The CDR3 spans 12 residues. From germline, CDR1 is SGHRS and CDR2 YFSETQ. Trimming shortened V by 2 bases and J by 8 bases, and 10 bases separated the two germline ends. CDR3 coding DNA: TGCGCCAGCAGCTTACCGGACAACGGCTACACCTTC. Translation gives CASSLPDNGYTF.

The rearrangement joins TRBV19 to TRBJ1-6, with 10 positions matching TRBD1. Trimming cost V 4 bases and J 9 bases; bases outside gene matches: 15. From germline, CDR1 is LNHDA and CDR2 SQIVND (reference sequence). The CDR3 runs 18 residues. In nucleotides, the CDR3 is TGTGCCAGTAGTAGACGTCCCGGGACAGGGGAGGTCGCTTCACCCCTCCACTTT. It encodes CASSRRPGTGEVASPLHF. Supplemented by reference TRBV19 and TRBJ1-6, the full variable domain reads DGGITQSPKYLFRKEGQNVTLSCEQNLNHDAMYWYRQDPGQGLRLIYYSQIVNDFQKGDIAEGYSVSREKKESFPLTVTSAQKNPTAFYLCASSRRPGTGEVASPLHFGNGTRLTVT.

This rearrangement joins TRBV18 to TRBJ1-6; maybe TRBD1 (6 bases). Germline CDR1 and CDR2: KGHSH and LQKENI. The CDR3 has 15 amino acids. Trimming shortened V by 4 bases and J by 0 bases, and 7 bases separated the two germline ends. DNA for the CDR3: TGTGCCAGCTCACTGGACAGCTCCTATAATTCACCCCTCCACTTT. Translated, it gives CASSLDSSYNSPLHF.

The J gene is TRBJ2-7, the V gene TRBV6-5; 8 nucleotides agree with TRBD1. This CDR3 is 13 amino acids long. Germline assignment: CDR1 MNHEY and CDR2 SVGAGI. With 6 bases clipped from V and 4 bases from J, the junction kept 5 bases outside the gene matches. CDR3 in amino acids: CASSRQGIYEQYF. The CDR3 bases are TGTGCCAGCAGCCGACAGGGGATTTACGAGCAGTACTTC.

The rearrangement links TRBV19 to TRBJ1-2; 9 nucleotides match TRBD1. Losses at the gene ends were 10 bases for V and 7 bases for J; bases not matched to a gene: 13. Germline V lookup: CDR1 LNHDA, CDR2 SQIVND (reference sequence). CDR3 size: 14 residues. CDR3 protein: CATTRAQGASGYTF. CDR3 DNA sequence: TGTGCCACTACAAGAGCACAGGGGGCCTCTGGCTACACCTTC.

Only one count was recorded for this clone. The chain employs TRBV6-6 and TRBJ2-2; D might be TRBD2 (6 bases). The germline V and J ends were trimmed by 5 bases and 3 bases, with 16 bases remaining between them. Germline lookup yields CDR1 MNHNY and CDR2 SVGAGI (reference sequence). This CDR3 has 16 amino acids. CDR3 in DNA: TGTGCCAGCAGTCACGGCGGGGCGGTGTACACCGGGGAGCTGTTTTTT. It is translated as CASSHGGAVYTGELFF.

The CDR3 loop reads CASSRTADYGYTF. CDR3 DNA sequence: TGTGCCAGCAGCAGGACGGCAGACTATGGCTACACCTTC. The chain is built from TRBV9 and TRBJ1-2; the D is unclear. Germline V lookup: CDR1 SGDLS, CDR2 YYNGEE. Trimming shortened V by 4 bases and J by 3 bases, and 10 bases separated the two germline ends. The CDR3 is made up of 13 amino acids.

Worth noting for this clone: The conserved closing phenylalanine or tryptophan is absent in this CDR3, likely reflecting a read error. This chain joins TRBV15 and TRBJ2-7; 7 nucleotides align to TRBD1. This CDR3 spans 14 amino acids. Germline-derived CDR1 and CDR2 are LNHNV and YYDKDF (reference sequence). The CDR3 reads CATPSRTGRYAQYS. As DNA, the CDR3 is TGTGCCACCCCCTCCCGGACAGGACGCTACGCGCAGTACTCC.

The rearrangement uses TRBV5-1 and TRBJ2-6; maybe TRBD2 (6 bases). The CDR3 is 15 residues long. CDR1 is SGHRS and CDR2 is YFSETQ in the germline V gene. V was shortened by 4 bases and J by 2 bases, with 10 bases between the two germline ends. This CDR3 reads CASSRDLTGANVLTF. The CDR3 nucleotides are TGCGCCAGCAGCCGGGACTTAACTGGGGCCAACGTCCTGACTTTC.

V and J are TRBV5-4 and TRBJ1-5; a weak D match, TRBD1 (5 bases). Trimming cost V 2 bases and J 0 bases, with 9 bases left between them. The CDR3 has 15 amino acids. Germline V gene data show CDR1 as SGHNT and CDR2 as YYREEE (reference sequence). The CDR3 DNA reads TGTGCCAGCAGCTTTGGAGGGGATAGCAATCAGCCCCAGCATTTT. This translates into CASSFGGDSNQPQHF.

This clone was found once. J is TRBJ2-7 and V is TRBV12-2; TRBD1 is taken as the D call from the table, unchecked against the DNA. TRBV12-2 is a pseudogene. The CDR3 sequence is 17 residues long. This chain's CDR3 is CASRSLASGTGFYEQYV. The CDR3 region has the DNA TGTGCAAGTCGCTCACTGGCTTCCGGGACAGGATTCTACGAGCAGTACGTC.